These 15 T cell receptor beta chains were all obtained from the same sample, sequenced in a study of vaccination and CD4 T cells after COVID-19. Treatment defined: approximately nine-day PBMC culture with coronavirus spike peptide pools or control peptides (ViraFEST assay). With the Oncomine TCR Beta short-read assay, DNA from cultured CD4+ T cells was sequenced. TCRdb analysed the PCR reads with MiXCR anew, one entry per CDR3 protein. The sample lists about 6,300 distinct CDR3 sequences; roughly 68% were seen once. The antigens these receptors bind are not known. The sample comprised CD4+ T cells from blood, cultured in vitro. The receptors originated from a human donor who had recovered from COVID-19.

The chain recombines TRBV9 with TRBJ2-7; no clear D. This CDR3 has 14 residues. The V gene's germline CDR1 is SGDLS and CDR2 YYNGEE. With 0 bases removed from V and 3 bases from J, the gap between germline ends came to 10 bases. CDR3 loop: CASSVGGGVYEQYF. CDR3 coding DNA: TGTGCCAGCAGCGTAGGCGGTGGTGTCTACGAGCAGTACTTC.

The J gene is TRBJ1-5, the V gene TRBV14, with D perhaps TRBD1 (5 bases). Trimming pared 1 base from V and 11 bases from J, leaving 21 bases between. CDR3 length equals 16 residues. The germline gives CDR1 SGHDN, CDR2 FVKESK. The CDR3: CASSQGDSPLGIAQHF. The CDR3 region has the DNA TGTGCCAGCAGCCAAGGAGACAGCCCGCTGGGGATAGCCCAGCATTTT.

This CDR3 reads CASSEQGPNQPQHF. The DNA for the CDR3 is TGTGCCAGCAGTGAGCAGGGCCCCAATCAGCCCCAGCATTTT. The rearrangement joins TRBV2 to TRBJ1-5, with a weak D call TRBD1 (5 bases). The CDR3 length is 14 residues. The ends were cut back, 3 bases at V and 3 bases at J, with 9 bases in the middle. Germline V gene sequence: CDR1 SNHLY, CDR2 FYNNEI.

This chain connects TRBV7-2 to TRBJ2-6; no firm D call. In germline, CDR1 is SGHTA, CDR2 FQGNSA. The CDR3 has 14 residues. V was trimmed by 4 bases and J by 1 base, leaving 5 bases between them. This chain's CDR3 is CASSSTSGANVLTF. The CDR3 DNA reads TGTGCCAGCAGCTCGACTTCTGGGGCCAACGTCCTGACTTTC.

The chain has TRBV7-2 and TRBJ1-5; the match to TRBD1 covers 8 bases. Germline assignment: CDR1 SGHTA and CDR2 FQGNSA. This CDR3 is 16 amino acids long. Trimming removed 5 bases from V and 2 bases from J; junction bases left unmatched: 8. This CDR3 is CASSLDRGDGNQPQHF. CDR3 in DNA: TGTGCCAGCAGCCTCGACAGGGGCGACGGCAATCAGCCCCAGCATTTT.

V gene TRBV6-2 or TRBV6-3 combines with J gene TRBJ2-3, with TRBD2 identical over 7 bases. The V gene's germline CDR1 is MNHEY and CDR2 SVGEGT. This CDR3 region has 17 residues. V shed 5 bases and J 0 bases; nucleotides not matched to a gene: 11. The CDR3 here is CASSPRGSGASTDTQYF. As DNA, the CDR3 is TGTGCCAGCAGTCCCCGGGGGAGCGGGGCTAGCACAGATACGCAGTATTTT.

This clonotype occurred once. Here the CDR3 reads CSARASTGNGYTF. CDR3 nucleotides: TGCAGTGCTAGAGCCTCGACAGGGAATGGCTACACCTTC. V and J are TRBV20-1 and TRBJ1-2, with 7 bases matching TRBD1. The CDR3 consists of 13 residues. Germline V gene sequence: CDR1 DFQATT, CDR2 SNEGSKA (reference sequence). V gave up 1 base and J gave up 6 bases; unmatched junction bases: 5.

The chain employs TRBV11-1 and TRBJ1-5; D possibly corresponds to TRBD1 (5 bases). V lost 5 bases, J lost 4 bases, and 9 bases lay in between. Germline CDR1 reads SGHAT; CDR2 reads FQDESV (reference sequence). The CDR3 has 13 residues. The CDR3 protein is CASSVGVNQPQHF. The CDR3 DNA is TGTGCCAGCAGCGTAGGGGTTAATCAGCCCCAGCATTTT.

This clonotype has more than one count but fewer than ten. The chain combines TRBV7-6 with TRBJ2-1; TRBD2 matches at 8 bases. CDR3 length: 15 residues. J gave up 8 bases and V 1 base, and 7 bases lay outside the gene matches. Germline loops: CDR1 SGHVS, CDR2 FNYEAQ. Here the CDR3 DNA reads TGTGCCAGCAGCTTAGGGGGGACTAGTGTCTATGAGCAGTTCTTC. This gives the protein CASSLGGTSVYEQFF. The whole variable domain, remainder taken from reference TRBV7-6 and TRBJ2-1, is GAGVSQSPRYKVTKRGQDVALRCDPISGHVSLYWYRQALGQGPEFLTYFNYEAQQDKSGLPNDRFSAERPEGSISTLTIQRTEQRDSAMYRCASSLGGTSVYEQFFGPGTRLTVL.

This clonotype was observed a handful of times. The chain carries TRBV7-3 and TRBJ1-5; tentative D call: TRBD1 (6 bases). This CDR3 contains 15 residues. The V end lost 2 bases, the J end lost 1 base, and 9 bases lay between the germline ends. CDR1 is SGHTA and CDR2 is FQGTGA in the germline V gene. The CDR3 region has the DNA TGTGCCAGCAGCTTATCAGGGGTCAGCAATCAGCCCCAGCATTTT. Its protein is CASSLSGVSNQPQHF. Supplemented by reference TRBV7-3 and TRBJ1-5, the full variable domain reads GAGVSQTPSNKVTEKGKYVELRCDPISGHTALYWYRQSLGQGPEFLIYFQGTGAADDSGLPNDRFFAVRPEGSVSTLKIQRTERGDSAVYLCASSLSGVSNQPQHFGDGTRLSIL.

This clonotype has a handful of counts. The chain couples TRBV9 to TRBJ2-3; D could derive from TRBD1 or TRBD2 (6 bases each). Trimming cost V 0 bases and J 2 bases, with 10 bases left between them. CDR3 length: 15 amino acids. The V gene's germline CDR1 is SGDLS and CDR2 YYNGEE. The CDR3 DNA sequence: TGTGCCAGCAGCGTAGCGGGGGCGCACACAGATACGCAGTATTTT. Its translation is CASSVAGAHTDTQYF. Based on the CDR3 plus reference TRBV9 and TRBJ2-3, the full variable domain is DSGVTQTPKHLITATGQRVTLRCSPRSGDLSVYWYQQSLDQGLQFLIQYYNGEERAKGNILERFSAQQFPDLHSELNLSSLELGDSALYFCASSVAGAHTDTQYFGPGTRLTVL.

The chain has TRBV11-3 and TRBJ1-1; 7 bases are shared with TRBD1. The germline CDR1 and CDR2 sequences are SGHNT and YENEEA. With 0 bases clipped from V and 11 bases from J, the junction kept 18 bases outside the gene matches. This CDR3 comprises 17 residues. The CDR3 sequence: CASSLDLIPGQVLSAFF. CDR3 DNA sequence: TGTGCCAGCAGCTTAGATCTAATCCCTGGACAGGTTTTGAGCGCTTTCTTT.

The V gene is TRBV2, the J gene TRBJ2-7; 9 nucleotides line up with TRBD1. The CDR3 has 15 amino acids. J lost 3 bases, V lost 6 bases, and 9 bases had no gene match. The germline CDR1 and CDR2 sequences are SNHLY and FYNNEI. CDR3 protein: CASRKFRTGDYEQYF. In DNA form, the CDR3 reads TGTGCCAGCAGGAAGTTTAGGACAGGGGACTACGAGCAGTACTTC.

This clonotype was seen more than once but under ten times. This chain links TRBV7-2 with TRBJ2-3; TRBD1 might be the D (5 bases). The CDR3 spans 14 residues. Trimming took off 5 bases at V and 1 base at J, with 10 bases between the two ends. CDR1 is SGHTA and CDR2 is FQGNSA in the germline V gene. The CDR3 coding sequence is TGTGCCAGCAGCCCGAGCAGGGGCACAGATACGCAGTATTTT. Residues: CASSPSRGTDTQYF.

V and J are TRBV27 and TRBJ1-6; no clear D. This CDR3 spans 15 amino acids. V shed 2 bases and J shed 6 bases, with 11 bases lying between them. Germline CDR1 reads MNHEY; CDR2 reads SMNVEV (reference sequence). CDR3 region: CASSLEGLGNSPLHF. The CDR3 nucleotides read TGTGCCAGCAGTTTAGAGGGTCTGGGTAATTCACCCCTCCACTTT.